This is a list of T cell receptor beta chains from one sample in a study of blood T cell repertoires in COVID-19. This table comes from immunoSEQ multiplex PCR, and its TCRdb copy is limited to in-frame clones, with some not included. The table has roughly 160,000 clones, approximately 88% seen once; the top ten hold less than 3%. The sequencing sample was made of peripheral blood. The receptors shown here come from a woman in her sixties with acute or convalescent COVID-19. Both conserved end residues are part of each CDR3. A D gene is named only where the DNA matches it firmly. Size tells how often a clone was seen (once, few, many) or the class of an expanded clone, and some rows leave it out.

-,TRBJ1-4,-,TRBV28,CASTGQGDANEKLFF,TGTGCCAGCACGGGACAAGGAGACGCTAATGAAAAACTGTTTTTT
-,TRBJ2-6,-,TRBV3-1/TRBV3-2,CASSPLRQGPGANVLTF,TGTGCCAGCAGCCCCCTAAGGCAGGGCCCTGGGGCCAACGTCCTGACTTTC
-,TRBJ2-5,-,TRBV18,CASSLKTGSRSGETQYF,TGTGCCAGCTCACTAAAGACAGGTAGCCGGTCTGGGGAGACCCAGTACTTC
-,TRBJ1-1,-,TRBV19,CASSITGYAEAFF,TGTGCCAGTAGTATAACGGGGTACGCTGAAGCTTTCTTT
-,TRBJ2-7,TRBD2,TRBV12-3/TRBV12-4,CASSQTSPSEQYF,TGTGCCAGCAGTCAGACTAGCCCCTCCGAGCAGTACTTC
few,TRBJ1-4,-,TRBV9,CASGPTGIGEKLFF,TGTGCCAGCGGACCTACGGGGATCGGAGAAAAACTGTTTTTT
few,TRBJ1-3,-,TRBV15,CATSRDLGGNTIYF,TGTGCCACCAGCAGAGATCTCGGGGGAAACACCATATATTTT
once,TRBJ2-3,TRBD1,TRBV5-6,CASSLRGTGALTDTQYF,TGTGCCAGCAGCTTGCGTGGGACAGGGGCCCTCACAGATACGCAGTATTTT
-,TRBJ2-1,TRBD2,TRBV11-2,CASTGRDEQFF,TGTGCCAGCACAGGGAGGGATGAGCAGTTCTTC
-,TRBJ2-7,TRBD1,TRBV30,CAWGAGQGIYEQYF,TGTGCCTGGGGAGCGGGACAGGGTATCTACGAGCAGTACTTC
few,TRBJ1-6,TRBD1,TRBV18,CASSRDSFNSPLHF,TGTGCCAGCTCAAGGGACAGTTTTAATTCACCCCTCCACTTT
-,TRBJ1-5,-,TRBV19,CASAGTINQPQHF,TGTGCCAGTGCCGGGACAATTAATCAGCCCCAGCATTTT
once,TRBJ2-2,-,TRBV4-3,CASSQDPTWNTGELFF,TGCGCCAGCAGCCAAGATCCCACATGGAACACCGGGGAGCTGTTTTTT
-,TRBJ2-2,-,TRBV6-5,CASLTANTGELFF,TGTGCCAGCCTAACAGCGAACACCGGGGAGCTGTTTTTT
-,TRBJ1-5,-,TRBV7-2,CASSRGNSNQPQHF,TGTGCCAGCAGCAGGGGGAATAGCAATCAGCCCCAGCATTTT
few,TRBJ1-2,TRBD1,TRBV3-1/TRBV3-2,CASSHSQGAGNYGYTF,TGTGCCAGCAGCCACTCACAGGGGGCTGGAAACTATGGCTACACCTTC
-,TRBJ1-1,-,TRBV9,CASSVGAENTEAFF,TGTGCCAGCAGCGTAGGGGCAGAGAACACTGAAGCTTTCTTT
-,TRBJ1-2,-,TRBV5-5,CASSSRQESNYGYTF,TGTGCCAGCAGCTCCCGACAGGAGTCTAACTATGGCTACACCTTC
-,TRBJ2-1,TRBD1,TRBV6-5,CASSYLDRGYNEQFF,TGTGCCAGCAGTTACTTGGACAGGGGTTACAATGAGCAGTTCTTC
-,TRBJ1-4,TRBD1,TRBV25-1,CASTTGEKANEKLFF,TGTGCCAGCACCACAGGGGAAAAGGCTAATGAAAAACTGTTTTTT
-,TRBJ1-2,-,TRBV9,CASSVEQASNYGYTF,TGTGCCAGCAGCGTAGAACAGGCATCTAACTATGGCTACACCTTC
few,TRBJ1-5,TRBD1,TRBV5-6,CASSLGDRGSGQPQHF,TGTGCCAGCAGCTTGGGGGACAGGGGGTCGGGACAGCCCCAGCATTTT
-,TRBJ2-1,TRBD2,TRBV6-2/TRBV6-3,CASSYSRRGGLYNEQFF,TGTGCCAGCAGTTACTCTAGGCGGGGGGGTCTTTACAATGAGCAGTTCTTC
-,TRBJ2-5,TRBD2,TRBV5-4,CASSPPGRGRETQYF,TGTGCCAGCAGCCCCCCCGGGAGGGGAAGGGAGACCCAGTACTTC
-,TRBJ1-2,-,TRBV7-2,CASSLDGIPPSAF,TGTGCCAGCAGCTTAGACGGTATCCCACCTTCCGCCTTC
-,TRBJ1-2,-,TRBV6-2/TRBV6-3,CASSYSNPGTAGYTF,TGTGCCAGCAGTTACTCGAACCCCGGGACTGCTGGCTACACCTTC
-,TRBJ2-3,TRBD2,TRBV6-2/TRBV6-3,CASSWKRGVRTDTQYF,TGTGCCAGCAGTTGGAAGCGGGGGGTCCGCACAGATACGCAGTATTTT
-,TRBJ2-3,TRBD2,TRBV2,CASSVGGGRTDTQYF,TGTGCCAGCAGTGTGGGCGGGGGGAGGACAGATACGCAGTATTTT
once,TRBJ1-4,TRBD1,TRBV9,CASSPGQVNEKLFF,TGTGCCAGCAGCCCGGGACAGGTTAATGAAAAACTGTTTTTT
-,TRBJ1-2,-,TRBV5-1,CASSRDTNYGYTF,TGCGCCAGCAGCCGAGACACAAACTATGGCTACACCTTC
-,TRBJ1-1,TRBD1,TRBV5-1,CASSPGTGNTEAFF,TGCGCCAGCAGTCCCGGGACAGGGAACACTGAAGCTTTCTTT
once,TRBJ1-1,TRBD1,TRBV11-2,CASSHAGGTEAFF,TGTGCCAGCAGCCATGCAGGGGGCACTGAAGCTTTCTTT
-,TRBJ2-2,TRBD2,TRBV3-1/TRBV3-2,CASSPGTSGVANTGELFF,TGTGCCAGCAGCCCGGGGACTAGCGGGGTCGCGAACACCGGGGAGCTGTTTTTT
once,TRBJ1-5,-,TRBV6-5,CASRPPPNENQPQHF,TGTGCCAGCAGGCCCCCCCCTAACGAAAATCAGCCCCAGCATTTT
-,TRBJ1-1,TRBD1,TRBV19,CASSIRQGGPTEAFF,TGTGCCAGTAGTATTCGACAGGGAGGTCCCACTGAAGCTTTCTTT
-,TRBJ2-3,-,TRBV19,CASSTGQTRTDTQYF,TGTGCCAGTAGTACCGGACAGACTCGCACAGATACGCAGTATTTT
-,TRBJ2-5,TRBD2,TRBV11-3,CASSLDTSGGQETQYF,TGTGCCAGCAGCTTAGATACTAGCGGGGGACAAGAGACCCAGTACTTC
-,TRBJ2-2,TRBD2,TRBV6-5,CASGAGGRTGELFF,TGTGCCAGCGGGGCGGGGGGAAGAACCGGGGAGCTGTTTTTT
few,TRBJ2-7,-,TRBV5-5,CASSLFDTALYEQYF,TGTGCCAGCAGCTTGTTCGACACCGCCCTCTACGAGCAGTACTTC
-,TRBJ2-2,TRBD1,TRBV4-1,CASSQDRGQNTGELFF,TGCGCCAGCAGCCAAGACAGGGGGCAGAACACCGGGGAGCTGTTTTTT
-,TRBJ1-6,-,TRBV5-1,CASSLLGRGDSPLHF,TGCGCCAGCAGCTTGTTAGGACGCGGGGATTCACCCCTCCACTTT
-,TRBJ2-7,-,TRBV23-1,CASRLSWPQISYEQYF,TGCGCCAGCAGACTCTCTTGGCCACAGATATCCTACGAGCAGTACTTC
once,TRBJ1-4,-,TRBV6-5,CASSYSGGRWEKLFF,TGTGCCAGCAGTTACTCGGGGGGGCGCTGGGAAAAACTGTTTTTT
-,TRBJ2-3,TRBD1,TRBV28,CATQGQGRTDTQYF,TGTGCCACTCAGGGACAGGGTCGCACAGATACGCAGTATTTT
medium-sized,TRBJ1-2,-,TRBV11-2,CASSFSGSYGYTF,TGTGCCAGCAGCTTCTCGGGGTCCTATGGCTACACCTTC
-,TRBJ1-1,-,TRBV11-2,CASSLEANTEAFF,TGTGCCAGCAGCTTAGAGGCGAACACTGAAGCTTTCTTT
-,TRBJ2-1,-,TRBV12-3/TRBV12-4,CASESGPGSGPFF,TGTGCCAGTGAGTCCGGGCCAGGATCAGGGCCGTTCTTC
-,TRBJ2-2,TRBD2,TRBV24-1,CATSDLGLARTGELFF,TGTGCCACCAGTGATTTGGGACTAGCGAGGACCGGGGAGCTGTTTTTT
-,TRBJ2-3,TRBD1,TRBV5-5,CASSPDRGTDTQYF,TGTGCCAGCAGCCCTGACAGGGGAACAGATACGCAGTATTTT
-,TRBJ2-7,TRBD2,TRBV5-4,CASSTLAGGFSEQYF,TGTGCCAGCAGCACACTAGCGGGGGGATTCAGCGAGCAGTACTTC
-,TRBJ1-4,-,TRBV4-3,CASSQALRNEKLFF,TGCGCCAGCAGCCAAGCTCTGAGGAATGAAAAACTGTTTTTT
-,TRBJ1-1,-,TRBV9,CASSSRVRDTEAFF,TGTGCCAGCAGCTCCCGGGTGAGGGACACTGAAGCTTTCTTT
-,TRBJ1-2,TRBD1,TRBV29-1,CSGGTGALYGYTF,TGCAGCGGCGGAACAGGGGCCCTCTATGGCTACACCTTC
-,TRBJ2-5,TRBD2,TRBV5-4,CASSTVTSGGQYF,TGTGCCAGCAGCACTGTGACTAGCGGGGGCCAGTACTTC
-,TRBJ1-1,-,TRBV6-2/TRBV6-3,CASSSRDKGGTEAFF,TGTGCCAGCAGTTCCCGGGACAAAGGAGGCACTGAAGCTTTCTTT
-,TRBJ2-3,-,TRBV27,CATSRGDTQYF,TGTGCCACCTCTCGCGGGGATACGCAGTATTTT
once,TRBJ2-2,-,TRBV30,CATGHSNTGELFF,TGTGCCACCGGACACTCGAACACCGGGGAGCTGTTTTTT
-,TRBJ1-5,-,TRBV7-9,CASSLVGHREGNQPQHF,TGTGCCAGCAGCTTAGTGGGCCACAGGGAAGGCAATCAGCCCCAGCATTTT
-,TRBJ2-2,TRBD2,TRBV5-4,CASSLGGTSGATGELFF,TGTGCCAGCAGCTTGGGAGGGACTAGCGGAGCTACCGGGGAGCTGTTTTTT
-,TRBJ1-5,-,TRBV12-1,CASRAGTGGRQPQHF,TGTGCCAGCAGGGCCGGGACAGGGGGCCGCCAGCCCCAGCATTTT